Following are 3 T cell receptor beta chains from one sample sequenced in a study of cytomegalovirus exposure and HLA in healthy donors. The PCR ran on 60 Vbeta and 13 Jbeta primers. Profiled with immunoSEQ multiplex PCR; TCRdb holds only in-frame clones, not every one. The sample has some 110,000 clones, about 79% seen once; the top ten hold around 4.5%. The sample taken for sequencing was PBMCs. Receptors were obtained from a man aged 25 to 40 in good health and CMV-seropositive.

Only one count was recorded for this clone. This chain connects TRBV5-1 to TRBJ2-7, with 12 bases fitting TRBD2. CDR3 size: 15 residues. Per germline, CDR1 SGHRS and CDR2 YFSETQ. The V gene end was trimmed by 4 bases and the J gene end by 7 bases; junction bases not matched to a gene: 9. This CDR3 reads CASSPLAGGSGEQYF. The CDR3 bases are TGCGCCAGCAGCCCTCTAGCGGGAGGGTCTGGAGAGCAGTACTTC.

The chain carries TRBV7-2 and TRBJ1-2; D possibly corresponds to TRBD1 (5 bases). Germline CDR1 and CDR2: SGHTA and FQGNSA. Trimming pared 1 base from V and 11 bases from J, leaving 20 bases between. The CDR3 is 15 amino acids. The CDR3, as DNA: TGTGCCAGCAGCTTAGTAAGACAGACCATAGGTCTTTACACCTTC. Its protein product is CASSLVRQTIGLYTF.

This clone was seen once. The V gene is TRBV11-1, the J gene TRBJ2-1; 9 bases are a match to TRBD1. There are 16 residues in the CDR3. Germline V CDR1 and CDR2: SGHAT, FQDESV (reference sequence). The V and J ends lost 0 bases and 3 bases, in that order; junction bases with no gene match: 3. In nucleotides, the CDR3 is TGTGCCAGCAGCTTAGCGCTGGGACAGGGCTACAATGAGCAGTTCTTC. This gives the protein CASSLALGQGYNEQFF.